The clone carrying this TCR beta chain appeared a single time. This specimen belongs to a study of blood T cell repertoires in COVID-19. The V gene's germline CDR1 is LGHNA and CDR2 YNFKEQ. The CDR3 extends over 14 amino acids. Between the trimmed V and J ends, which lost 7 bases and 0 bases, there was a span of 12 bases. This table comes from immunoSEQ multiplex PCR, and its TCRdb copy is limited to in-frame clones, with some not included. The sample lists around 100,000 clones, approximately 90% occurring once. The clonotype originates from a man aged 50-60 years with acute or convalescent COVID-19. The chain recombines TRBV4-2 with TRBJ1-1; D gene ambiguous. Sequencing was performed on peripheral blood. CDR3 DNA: TGTGCCAGCACGGAGGGCCAGCTGAACACTGAAGCTTTCTTT. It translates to CASTEGQLNTEAFF.